This T cell receptor beta chain derives from a study of regulatory T cells in long-lasting Graves disease. This clonotype was seen repeatedly, ten times or more. Time point defined: persistent/refractory GD, antithyroid drugs over 5 years with positive TRAb. There was RNA extracted from PBMCs, and the TCR library was made from it. Libraries of TCR beta came from iRepertoire HTBI primers plus Arm-PCR of CDR3 regions. Each CDR3 protein gets one entry after TCRdb re-called the multiplex PCR reads with MiXCR. Among more than 650,000 distinct CDR3 sequences listed, about 30% were seen once. Trimming stripped 3 bases from V and 7 bases from J, with 9 bases between. The germline V gene encodes CDR1 SGHTA and CDR2 FQGNSA. CDR3 length: 12 amino acids.

This chain joins TRBV7-2 and TRBJ1-2; D not resolved. The sequencing used peripheral blood mononuclear cells (PBMCs), collected when the disease was refractory, from a patient treated with antithyroid drugs. This clonotype was obtained from a female donor with Graves disease. CDR3 region: CASSLIRTGYTF. The CDR3 DNA is TGTGCCAGCAGCTTGATCCGTACTGGCTACACCTTC. The full variable domain, in which reference TRBV7-2 and TRBJ1-2 provide the parts outside the CDR3, is GAGVSQSPSNKVTEKGKDVELRCDPISGHTALYWYRQSLGQGLEFLIYFQGNSAPDKSGLPSDRFSAERTGGSVSTLTIQRTQQEDSAVYLCASSLIRTGYTFGSGTRLTVV.